This TCR beta chain was obtained from a study of blood T cells in healthy people across ages. Notes on the study in general: Naive T cell percentage showed a strong correlation with the diversity of TCR beta. In older individuals, TCR beta diversity per million T cells was lower, falling roughly linearly with age.

Details on this clonotype: The target antigen is unknown.

Then a second PCR, running about 6 to 12 cycles, was carried out with a sample-barcoded 5' primer and a J-beta primer mix. Carrying 12 random nucleotides, a template-switch adaptor labeled each individual cDNA molecule. MiXCR, run by TCRdb on the 5' RACE reads, gives a single entry per CDR3 protein. This sample yields about 730,000 distinct CDR3 sequences, of which approximately 39% are seen a single time; 20% belongs to the top ten. J gave up 7 bases and V 3 bases, and 8 bases lay outside the gene matches. This CDR3 has 16 amino acids. CDR1 is DFQATT and CDR2 is SNEGSKA in the germline V gene (reference sequence).

Sample: blood. The sequence derives from a woman in her sixties in good health. This chain uses TRBV20-1 with TRBJ2-1, with 14 bases identical to TRBD2. CDR3 protein: CSASDPRLAGGNEQFF. The CDR3 DNA sequence: TGCAGTGCTAGCGACCCTCGACTAGCGGGGGGGAATGAGCAGTTCTTC.